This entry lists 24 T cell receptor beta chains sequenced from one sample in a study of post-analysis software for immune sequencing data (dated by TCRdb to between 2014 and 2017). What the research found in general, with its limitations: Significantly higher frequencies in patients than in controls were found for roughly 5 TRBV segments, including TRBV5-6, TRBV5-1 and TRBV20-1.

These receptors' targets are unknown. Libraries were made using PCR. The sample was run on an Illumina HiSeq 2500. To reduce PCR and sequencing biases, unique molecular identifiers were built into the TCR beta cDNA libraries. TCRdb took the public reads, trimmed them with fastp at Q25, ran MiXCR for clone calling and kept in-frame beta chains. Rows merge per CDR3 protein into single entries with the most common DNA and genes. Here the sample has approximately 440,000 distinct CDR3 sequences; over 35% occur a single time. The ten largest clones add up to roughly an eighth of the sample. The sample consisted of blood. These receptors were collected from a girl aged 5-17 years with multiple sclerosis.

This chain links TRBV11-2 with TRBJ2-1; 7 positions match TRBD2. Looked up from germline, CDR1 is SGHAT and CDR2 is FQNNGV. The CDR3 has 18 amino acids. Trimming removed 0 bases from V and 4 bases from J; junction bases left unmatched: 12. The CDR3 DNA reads TGTGCCAGCAGCTTAGACGGTTGGGCTAGCGGTCCTTACAATGAGCAGTTCTTC. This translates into CASSLDGWASGPYNEQFF.

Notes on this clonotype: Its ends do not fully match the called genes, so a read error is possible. CDR3 residues: CAGSLGVGGETQYF. The CDR3 DNA sequence: TGTGCCGGCAGTTTGGGGGTCGGTGGAGAGACCCAGTACTTC. The V call is TRBV12-3 or TRBV12-4, the J call TRBJ2-7; D possibly uses TRBD1 or TRBD2 (5 bases each). The J call is doubtful: the DNA matches TRBJ2-5 better. CDR3 size: 14 residues.

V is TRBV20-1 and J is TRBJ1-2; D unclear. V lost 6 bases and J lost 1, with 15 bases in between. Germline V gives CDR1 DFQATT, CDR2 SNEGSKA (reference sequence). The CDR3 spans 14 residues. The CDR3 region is CSASLAGLNYGYTF. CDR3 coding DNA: TGCAGTGCCAGCCTGGCGGGCCTTAACTATGGCTACACCTTC.

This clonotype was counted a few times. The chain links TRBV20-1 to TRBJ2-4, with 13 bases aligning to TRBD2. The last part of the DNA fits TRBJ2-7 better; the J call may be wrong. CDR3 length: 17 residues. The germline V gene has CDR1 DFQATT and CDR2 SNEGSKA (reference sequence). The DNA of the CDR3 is TGCAGTGCTAGAGATCCGAGAGGACTAGCGGGAGACTGCGAGCAGTACTTC. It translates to CSARDPRGLAGDCEQYF.

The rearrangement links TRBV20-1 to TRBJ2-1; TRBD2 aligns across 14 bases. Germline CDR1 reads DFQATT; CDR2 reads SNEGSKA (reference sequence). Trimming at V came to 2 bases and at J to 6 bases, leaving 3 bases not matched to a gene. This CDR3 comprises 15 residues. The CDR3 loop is CSARPGLAGVNEQFF. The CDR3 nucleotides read TGCAGTGCTAGACCGGGACTAGCGGGAGTCAATGAGCAGTTCTTC.

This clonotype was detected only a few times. The CDR3 DNA reads as TGTGCCAGCAGTTCCCCCGGGACTAGCGATCCGACTGGGCTAGCCTACGAGCAGTACTTC. This translates into CASSSPGTSDPTGLAYEQYF. The rearrangement joins TRBV28 to TRBJ2-7, with 10 bases identical to TRBD2. Germline V gene data show CDR1 as MDHEN and CDR2 as SYDVKM. The CDR3 length is 20 residues. V was clipped by 4 bases and J by 2 bases; unmatched bases: 20.

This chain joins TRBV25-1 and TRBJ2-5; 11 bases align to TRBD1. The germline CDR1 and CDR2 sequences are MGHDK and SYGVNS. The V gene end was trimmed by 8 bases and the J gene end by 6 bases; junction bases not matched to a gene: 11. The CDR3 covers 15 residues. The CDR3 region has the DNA TGTGCCAGCGCTCGGACAGGGGGCGTCGGACAGACCCAGTACTTC. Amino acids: CASARTGGVGQTQYF.

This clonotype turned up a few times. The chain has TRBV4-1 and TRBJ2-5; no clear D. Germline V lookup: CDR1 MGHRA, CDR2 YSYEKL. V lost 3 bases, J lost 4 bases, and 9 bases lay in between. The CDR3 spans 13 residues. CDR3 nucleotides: TGCGCCAGCAGCCACCCTAGGACAGAGACCCAGTACTTC. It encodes CASSHPRTETQYF.

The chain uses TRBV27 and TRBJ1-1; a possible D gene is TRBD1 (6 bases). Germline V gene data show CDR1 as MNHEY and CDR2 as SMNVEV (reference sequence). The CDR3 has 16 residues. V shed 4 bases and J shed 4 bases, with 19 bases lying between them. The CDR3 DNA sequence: TGTGCCAGCAGTTCATCAGGGAGTTGGGGGCGCACTGAAGCTTTCTTT. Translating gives CASSSSGSWGRTEAFF.

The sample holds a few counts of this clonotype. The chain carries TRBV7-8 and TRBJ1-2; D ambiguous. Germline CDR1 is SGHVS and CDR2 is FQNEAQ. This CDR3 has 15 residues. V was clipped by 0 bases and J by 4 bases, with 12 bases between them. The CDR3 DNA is TGTGCCAGCAGCTTAGCGGTTTGGGCAGCCTATGGCTACACCTTC. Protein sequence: CASSLAVWAAYGYTF.

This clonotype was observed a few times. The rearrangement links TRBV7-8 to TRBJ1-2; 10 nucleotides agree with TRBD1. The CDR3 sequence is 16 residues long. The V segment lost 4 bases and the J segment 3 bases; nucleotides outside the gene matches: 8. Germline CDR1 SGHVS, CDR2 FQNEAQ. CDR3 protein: CASSSRAGTGDYGYTF. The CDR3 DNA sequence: TGTGCCAGCAGCTCCCGAGCCGGGACAGGGGACTATGGCTACACCTTC.

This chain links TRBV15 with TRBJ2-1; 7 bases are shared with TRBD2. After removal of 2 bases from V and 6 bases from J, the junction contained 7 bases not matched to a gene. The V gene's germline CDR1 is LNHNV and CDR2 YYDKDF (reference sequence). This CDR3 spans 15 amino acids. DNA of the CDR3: TGTGCCACCAGCAGACCGGAGACTAGCCCCAATGAGCAGTTCTTC. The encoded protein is CATSRPETSPNEQFF. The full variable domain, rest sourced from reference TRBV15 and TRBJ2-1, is DAMVIQNPRYQVTQFGKPVTLSCSQTLNHNVMYWYQQKSSQAPKLLFHYYDKDFNNEADTPDNFQSRRPNTSFCFLDIRSPGLGDTAMYLCATSRPETSPNEQFFGPGTRLTVL.

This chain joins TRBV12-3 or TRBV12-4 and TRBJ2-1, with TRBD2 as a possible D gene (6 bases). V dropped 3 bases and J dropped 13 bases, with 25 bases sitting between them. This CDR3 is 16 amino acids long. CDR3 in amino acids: CASSFTLLADEETQFF. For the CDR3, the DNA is TGTGCCAGCAGTTTCACTTTACTAGCTGACGAAGAGACCCAGTTCTTC.

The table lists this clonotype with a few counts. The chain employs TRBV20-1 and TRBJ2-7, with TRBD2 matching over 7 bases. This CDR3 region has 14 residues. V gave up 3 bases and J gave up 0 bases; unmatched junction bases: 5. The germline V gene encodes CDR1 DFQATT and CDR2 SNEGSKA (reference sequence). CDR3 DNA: TGCAGTGCTAGCTCCGGACTAGGCTCCTACGAGCAGTACTTC. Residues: CSASSGLGSYEQYF.

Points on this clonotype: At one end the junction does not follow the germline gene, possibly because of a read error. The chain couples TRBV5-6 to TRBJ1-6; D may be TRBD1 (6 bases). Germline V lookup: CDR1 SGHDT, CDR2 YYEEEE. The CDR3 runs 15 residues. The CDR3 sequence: CAGSLVGQYNSPLHF. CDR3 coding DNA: TGTGCCGGCAGCTTGGTCGGACAGTATAATTCACCCCTCCACTTT.

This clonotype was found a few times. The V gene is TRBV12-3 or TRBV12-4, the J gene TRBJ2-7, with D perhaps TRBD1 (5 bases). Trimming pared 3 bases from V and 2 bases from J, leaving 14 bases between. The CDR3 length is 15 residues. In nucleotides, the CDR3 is TGTGCCAGCAGTTTCCCAGGGTCCTTTCCCTACGAGCAGTACTTC. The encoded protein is CASSFPGSFPYEQYF.

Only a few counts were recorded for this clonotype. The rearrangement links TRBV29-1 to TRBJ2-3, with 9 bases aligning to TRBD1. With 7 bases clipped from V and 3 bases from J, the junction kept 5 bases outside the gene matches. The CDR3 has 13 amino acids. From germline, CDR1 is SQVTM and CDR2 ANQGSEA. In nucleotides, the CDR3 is TGCAGCGCCATAGGGACAGGGACAGATACGCAGTATTTT. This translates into CSAIGTGTDTQYF.

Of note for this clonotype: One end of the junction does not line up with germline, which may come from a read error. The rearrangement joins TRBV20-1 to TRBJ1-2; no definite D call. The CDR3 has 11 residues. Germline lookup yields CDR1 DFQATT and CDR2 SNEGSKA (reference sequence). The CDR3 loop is CSTSTLYGYTF. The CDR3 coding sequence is TGCAGTACTAGCACCCTCTATGGCTACACCTTC.

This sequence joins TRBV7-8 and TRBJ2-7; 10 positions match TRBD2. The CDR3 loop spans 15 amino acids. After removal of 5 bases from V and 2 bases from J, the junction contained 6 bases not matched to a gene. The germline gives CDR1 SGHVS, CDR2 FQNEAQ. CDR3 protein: CASSPGTSVAYEQYF. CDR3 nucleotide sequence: TGTGCCAGCAGCCCCGGGACTAGCGTTGCCTACGAGCAGTACTTC.

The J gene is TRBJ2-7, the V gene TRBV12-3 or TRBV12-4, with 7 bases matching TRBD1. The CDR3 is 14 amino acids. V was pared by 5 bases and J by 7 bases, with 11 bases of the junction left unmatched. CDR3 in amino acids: CASSTDRVVWEQYF. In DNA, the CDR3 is TGTGCCAGCAGTACCGACAGGGTTGTATGGGAGCAGTACTTC.

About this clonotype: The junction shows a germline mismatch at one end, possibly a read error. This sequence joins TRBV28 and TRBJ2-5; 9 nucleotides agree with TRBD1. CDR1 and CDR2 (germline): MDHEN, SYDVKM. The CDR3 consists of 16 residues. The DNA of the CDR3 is TGTACCAGCTGTCTCCTGGGACAGGGAGGGGAAGAGACCCAGTACTTC. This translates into CTSCLLGQGGEETQYF.

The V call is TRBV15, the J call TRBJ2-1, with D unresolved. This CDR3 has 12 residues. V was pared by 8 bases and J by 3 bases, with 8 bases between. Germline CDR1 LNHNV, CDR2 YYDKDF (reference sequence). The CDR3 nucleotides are TGTGCCACCGGGAAGGACTACAATGAGCAGTTCTTC. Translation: CATGKDYNEQFF.

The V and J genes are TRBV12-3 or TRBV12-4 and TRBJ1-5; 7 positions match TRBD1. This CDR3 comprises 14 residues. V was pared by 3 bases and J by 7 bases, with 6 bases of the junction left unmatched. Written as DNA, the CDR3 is TGTGCCAGCAGTTTTGGGACAGATGACCAGCCCCAGCATTTT. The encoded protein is CASSFGTDDQPQHF.

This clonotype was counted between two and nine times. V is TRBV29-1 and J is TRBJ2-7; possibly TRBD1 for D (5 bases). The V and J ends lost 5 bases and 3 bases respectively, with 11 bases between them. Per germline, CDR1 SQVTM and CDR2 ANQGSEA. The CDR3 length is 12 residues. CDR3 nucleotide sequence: TGCAGCGTTCAGACAGTGTTCTACGAGCAGTACTTC. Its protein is CSVQTVFYEQYF.